This is a list of T cell receptor beta chains from one sample in a study of neoadjuvant anti-PD-1 for oral cavity cancer. The repertoire was sequenced with immunoSEQ multiplex PCR; TCRdb's copy has only in-frame clones and lacks some. The table lists about 61,000 clones, 65% to 85% of them singletons. The sequenced sample was PBMCs, obtained before nivolumab (anti-PD-1) treatment. The origin of the receptors is a person between 35 and 79 years old with oral cavity squamous cell carcinoma. The CDR3 runs from the conserved cysteine through the conserved F or W. A D gene is named only where the DNA matches it firmly. A row's size may be missing; if present it is once, few, many or a size class.

TRBD1	TRBJ2-1	.	TRBV2	TGTGCCAGCAGGAGGACAGGTGTCTCCTACAATGAGCAGTTCTTC	CASRRTGVSYNEQFF
TRBD2	TRBJ2-7	.	TRBV7-9	TGTGCCAGCAGCCGGACTAGCGGGAGCTCCTACGAGCAGTACTTC	CASSRTSGSSYEQYF
.	TRBJ1-1	.	TRBV18	TGTGCCAGCTCCCCGCCCTCGAACACTGAAGCTTTCTTT	CASSPPSNTEAFF
.	TRBJ1-2	.	TRBV9	TGTGCCAGCAGCGTTGGGGGGGCTGGCTATGGCTACACCTTC	CASSVGGAGYGYTF
.	TRBJ1-5	.	TRBV6-5	TGTGCCAGCAGCCCCGACGGAAATAGCAATCAGCCCCAGCATTTT	CASSPDGNSNQPQHF
.	TRBJ2-2	.	TRBV9	TGTGCCAGCAGCCCCCGGAGGGCCGCCACCGGGGAGCTGTTTTTT	CASSPRRAATGELFF
TRBD2	TRBJ2-3	few	TRBV7-8	TGTGCCAGCAGCTCCCGGACTAGCGGGATAGGGGATACGCAGTATTTT	CASSSRTSGIGDTQYF
.	TRBJ1-5	.	TRBV9	TGTGCCAGCAGCGGCCTAGGGTACGCTCAGCCCCAGCATTTT	CASSGLGYAQPQHF
.	TRBJ1-6	few	TRBV4-1	TGCGCCAGCAGCGAGAACTCCTATAATTCACCCCTCCACTTT	CASSENSYNSPLHF
.	TRBJ1-5	.	TRBV6-1	TGTGCCAGCAGTGAATCTACAGGAAAGGGCAATCAGCCCCAGCATTTT	CASSESTGKGNQPQHF
.	TRBJ2-5	.	TRBV5-1	TGCGCCAGCAGCTTGACAGGCATCCAAGAGACCCAGTACTTC	CASSLTGIQETQYF
TRBD1	TRBJ2-7	.	TRBV4-1	TGCGCCAGCAGCGCCTTGGGACAGAAAACTACCTACGAGCAGTACTTC	CASSALGQKTTYEQYF
.	TRBJ1-3	.	TRBV4-1	TGCGCCAGCAGCCAAGATCCGGACGGCTTACAATATTTT	CASSQDPDGLQYF
.	TRBJ1-1	once	TRBV14	TGTGCCAGCAGCCAAGAGAGGGTGCGTAACACTGAAGCTTTCTTT	CASSQERVRNTEAFF
.	TRBJ1-1	.	TRBV10-2	TGCGCCAGCCTCCGACCCGTGAACACTGAAGCTTTCTTT	CASLRPVNTEAFF
.	TRBJ1-2	.	TRBV19	TGTGCCAGTAGTATAGCAGATTTCTATGGCTACACCTTC	CASSIADFYGYTF
.	TRBJ2-6	.	TRBV7-2	TGTGCCAGCACCTTTGGGGGCAGGGGAAATTATGGGGCCAACGTCCTGACTTTC	CASTFGGRGNYGANVLTF
TRBD1	TRBJ1-2	.	TRBV5-1	TGCGCCAGCAGCTGGGACAGCTCCTATGGCTACACCTTC	CASSWDSSYGYTF
TRBD1	TRBJ1-2	.	TRBV13	TGTGCCAGCAGCTTAGGCCGGGGACAGGGGATTAACTATGGCTACACCTTC	CASSLGRGQGINYGYTF
.	TRBJ1-2	.	TRBV15	TGTGCCACCAGCAGTTCAGGGAACTATGGCTACACCTTC	CATSSSGNYGYTF
.	TRBJ1-2	.	TRBV30	TGTGCCTGGAGTGGGGACACCAAGGGTGGCTACACCTTC	CAWSGDTKGGYTF
TRBD1	TRBJ2-7	.	TRBV9	TGTGCCAGCAGCCCCTCGGGACAGGGCTACGAGCAGTACTTC	CASSPSGQGYEQYF
TRBD1	TRBJ1-5	.	TRBV5-8	TGTGCCAGCAAGACAGGGGTAGGGAGCAATCAGCCCCAGCATTTT	CASKTGVGSNQPQHF
.	TRBJ1-6	.	TRBV15	TGTGCCACCAGCAGGATGGGGAGCTCCTATAATTCACCCCTCCACTTT	CATSRMGSSYNSPLHF
.	TRBJ1-6	.	TRBV5-1	TGCGCCAGCAGCAACGCTGGTTTCGACTCACCCCTCCACTTT	CASSNAGFDSPLHF
TRBD2	TRBJ2-7	.	TRBV7-2	TGTGCCAGCAGCTTGAGGACTAGCGGCTACGAGCAGTACTTC	CASSLRTSGYEQYF
.	TRBJ1-4	once	TRBV25-1	TGTGCCAGCAGTCGCAGTGCAACTAATGAAAAACTGTTTTTT	CASSRSATNEKLFF
TRBD2	TRBJ2-1	.	TRBV2	TGTGCCAGCGCTGGATTTGAAGCGGGAACGTACAATGAGCAGTTCTTC	CASAGFEAGTYNEQFF
.	TRBJ1-1	.	TRBV30	TGTGCCTGGAGTCCCCGGGGGAACACTGAAGCTTTCTTT	CAWSPRGNTEAFF
.	TRBJ1-3	.	TRBV6-5	TGTGCCAGCAGAAACCGAGACAGCCTAAACACCATATATTTT	CASRNRDSLNTIYF
TRBD2	TRBJ2-2	few	TRBV9	TGTGCCAGCAGGGAGGGGCTAGCGGGGGCGAACACCGGGGAGCTGTTTTTT	CASREGLAGANTGELFF
.	TRBJ1-2	.	TRBV4-2	TGTGCCAGCAGCCAAGATCGTCGGGCCCTCAACTATCACTATGGCTACACCTTC	CASSQDRRALNYHYGYTF
.	TRBJ1-1	.	TRBV19	TGTGCCAGTAGTATAACGCTACAGGGAGGTGTGACTGAAGCTTTCTTT	CASSITLQGGVTEAFF
TRBD2	TRBJ2-2	.	TRBV6-4	TGTGCCAGCAGTCCCGACCGGGGGGACGGGGAGCTGTTTTTT	CASSPDRGDGELFF
.	TRBJ1-5	.	TRBV15	TGTGCCACCAGCAGAGACCGGGCCCTTTGGGGTAGCAATCAGCCCCAGCATTTT	CATSRDRALWGSNQPQHF
.	TRBJ1-4	once	TRBV10-3	TGTGCCATCAGCCAGGCGGGAGGCGAAAAACTGTTTTTT	CAISQAGGEKLFF
.	TRBJ2-1	.	TRBV19	TGTGCCAGTAGTATAGTTCCCCGGGGCTCCTACAATGAGCAGTTCTTC	CASSIVPRGSYNEQFF
.	TRBJ1-2	.	TRBV5-1	TGCGCCAGCAGCTTGTATCTTGGGACGCAAGGCTACACCTTC	CASSLYLGTQGYTF
TRBD2	TRBJ2-7	.	TRBV6-1	TGTGCCAGCAGACTAGCGGGAGCGGGCGAGCAGTACTTC	CASRLAGAGEQYF
.	TRBJ2-1	.	TRBV7-8	TGTGCCAGCATCGGGGGCGGAAGGACCTACAATGAGCAGTTCTTC	CASIGGGRTYNEQFF
TRBD1	TRBJ1-1	once	TRBV7-2	TGTGCCAGCAGCCCCACGACAGGGTATGGCACTGAAGCTTTCTTT	CASSPTTGYGTEAFF
TRBD1	TRBJ1-4	once	TRBV5-1	TGCGCCAGCAGCTTCGGGCAGGGGGAATCGCTGTTTTTT	CASSFGQGESLFF
TRBD1	TRBJ1-4	.	TRBV10-2	TGCGCCAGCAGTGAGACGGACAGGGGGAGTCAAAAACTGTTTTTT	CASSETDRGSQKLFF
.	TRBJ2-2	few	TRBV27	TGTGCCACCGCGCCGGCCGGCAAGAGGGGGGAGCTGTTTTTT	CATAPAGKRGELFF
.	TRBJ2-3	once	TRBV7-2	TGTGCCAGCAGGTGGGGAAAGGCGGCAGATACGCAGTATTTT	CASRWGKAADTQYF
.	TRBJ1-1	.	TRBV11-3	TGTGCCAGCAGACGAGCCCCGGAAGACACTGAAGCTTTCTTT	CASRRAPEDTEAFF
TRBD1	TRBJ1-1	.	TRBV18	TGTGCCAGCTCACCCGGACAGGGGAACACTGAAGCTTTCTTT	CASSPGQGNTEAFF
.	TRBJ2-2	.	TRBV19	TGTGCCAGTAGTCCCCGTGGGGAGCCCGGGGAGCTGTTTTTT	CASSPRGEPGELFF
TRBD2	TRBJ2-3	once	TRBV28	TGTGCCAGCAGCTCCCCTGGCGGGAGGGCCGTAGATACGCAGTATTTT	CASSSPGGRAVDTQYF
.	TRBJ2-7	.	TRBV29-1	TGCAGCGTTGAAGACGGACCGACAGGAGCTCTCCGCGAGCAGTACTTC	CSVEDGPTGALREQYF
TRBD1	TRBJ1-5	.	TRBV6-5	TGTGCCAGCAGAACGACAGGGGGCTCAAATCAGCCCCAGCATTTT	CASRTTGGSNQPQHF
.	TRBJ2-3	.	TRBV2	TGTGCCAGCAGTGAGGAAAAGGGTGGCACAGATACGCAGTATTTT	CASSEEKGGTDTQYF
TRBD1	TRBJ1-2	.	TRBV9	TGTGCCAGCAGCCCCGGACAGGCCCTAGGCTACACCTTC	CASSPGQALGYTF
.	TRBJ1-5	.	TRBV6-5	TGTGCCAGCAGTTACAGGGAGGGTCAGCCCCAGCATTTT	CASSYREGQPQHF
TRBD1	TRBJ1-5	.	TRBV19	TGTGCCAGTAGTATAGACGGGACAGGAACAAATCAGCCCCAGCATTTT	CASSIDGTGTNQPQHF
.	TRBJ2-3	few	TRBV5-6	TGTGCCAGCAGCTTGGACTTGCGCACAGATACGCAGTATTTT	CASSLDLRTDTQYF
.	TRBJ2-3	.	TRBV18	TGTGCCAGCTCAGGCGGAGGGCCCACAGATACGCAGTATTTT	CASSGGGPTDTQYF
.	TRBJ2-7	.	TRBV11-2	TGTGCCAGCAGCTTAACGGCGGGGTCCTACGAGCAGTACTTC	CASSLTAGSYEQYF
.	TRBJ2-1	.	TRBV19	TGTGCCAGTAGTAAGGGGACCACCAATGAGCAGTTCTTC	CASSKGTTNEQFF